Described below is a single T cell receptor (beta chain) sequence and its context. Its target is unknown. The sample belongs to a study of cytotoxic CD8 clonotypes in ibrutinib-treated CLL. Profiled with immunoSEQ multiplex PCR; TCRdb holds only in-frame clones, not every one. The repertoire has roughly 42,000 clones, over 60% of them found once; the top ten carry approximately 21%. Study-wide results and limits: Baseline clonality exceeded age-matched healthy donors and tracked circulating CD8+ T-cell counts.

Sequenced here: PBMCs, sampled after 24 months of ibrutinib treatment. The TCR originated in a human donor with chronic lymphocytic leukemia.

CDR3 in amino acids: CASSVGIGRRKSSTDTQYF. The CDR3 region has the DNA TGTGCCAGCAGCGTAGGAATCGGTAGGCGGAAATCTAGCACAGATACGCAGTATTTT. The chain is built from TRBV9 and TRBJ2-3; D is unresolved. The CDR3 is 19 amino acids. Germline V gives CDR1 SGDLS, CDR2 YYNGEE. V lost 0 bases and J 0 bases, leaving 20 bases between the germline ends.